One TCR beta chain is described in this entry. Its antigen is still unknown. The data were produced by immunoSEQ multiplex PCR, yet TCRdb's version contains in-frame clones alone and is incomplete. Found here are under 70,000 clones, around three quarters of them singletons; the top ten hold about 3.7%. The record originates from a study of vaccination effects on CD4 cells after COVID-19. V was clipped by 1 base and J by 1 base, with 9 bases between them. Germline V lookup: CDR1 KGHDR, CDR2 SFDVKD. The CDR3 extends over 15 amino acids. Sequencing followed a ViraFEST assay step that expanded antigen-specific CD4+ T cells with viral peptide pools. Upon completion of 10 to 11 days in culture, CD4+ T cells were isolated. Testing of the vaccine recipients showed negative nucleocapsid antibodies and no prior SARS-CoV-2 infection. Wells of two million PBMC each were grown with about 9.3 IU/ml IL-2 and around 10 ug/ml peptides. The authors replaced half the medium with IL-2 medium on days 3 and 7.

Study-wide points: Clones arising from infection and from vaccination showed marked clonal contraction late after vaccination. Researchers reported few convalescent patients and no early post-infection timepoints in the study.

V gene TRBV24-1 combines with J gene TRBJ2-5, with a possible D match to TRBD2 (5 bases). This material consisted of CD4+ T cells from PBMCs cultured with HCoV-OC43 spike peptides, taken before COVID-19 vaccination. The sample's subset: HCoV-OC43 spike overlapping peptide pool stimulation. This receptor was obtained from a human donor who received a COVID-19 vaccine. CDR3 in amino acids: CATSDLGSPQETQYF. CDR3 DNA: TGTGCCACCAGTGATTTAGGGAGCCCCCAAGAGACCCAGTACTTC.